These 25 T cell receptor beta chains were all obtained from the same sample, sequenced in a study of shared clonotypes between healthy human individuals. Method: immunoSEQ multiplex PCR; TCRdb's copy keeps in-frame clones and lacks some. Of about 510,000 clones listed, around 74% were seen once; the top ten hold 10% to 15%. Sample: PBMCs. The receptors shown here come from a woman aged 35 to 49 in good health. Some clones in this sample may be carry-over from other donors' samples.

The chain combines TRBV6-6 with TRBJ2-1; D gene uncertain. Trimming removed 2 bases from V and 4 bases from J, with 12 bases in between. The CDR3 consists of 15 residues. Germline V gene lookup returns CDR1 MNHNY and CDR2 SVGAGI (reference sequence). The CDR3 bases are TGTGCCAGCAGTTACCTAGGTAACTCATACAATGAGCAGTTCTTC. As protein: CASSYLGNSYNEQFF.

This chain connects TRBV28 to TRBJ2-3; unclear D gene. V lost 6 bases and J 7 bases, leaving 11 bases between the germline ends. CDR3 length equals 12 residues. Germline CDR1 reads MDHEN; CDR2 reads SYDVKM. CDR3 sequence: CASSLTANTQYF. Here the CDR3 DNA reads TGTGCCAGCAGCCTAACAGCAAATACGCAGTATTTT. The variable domain in full, with the rest retrieved from reference TRBV28 and TRBJ2-3, is DVKVTQSSRYLVKRTGEKVFLECVQDMDHENMFWYRQDPGLGLRLIYFSYDVKMKEKGDIPEGYSVSREKKERFSLILESASTNQTSMYLCASSLTANTQYFGPGTRLTVL.

As concerns this clone: This specimen includes other DNA sequences encoding the same CDR3. The rearrangement joins TRBV2 to TRBJ2-3; 7 nucleotides line up with TRBD2. Trimming took 6 bases from V and 4 from J; bases not matched to a gene: 1. The CDR3 runs 12 residues. The V gene's germline CDR1 is SNHLY and CDR2 FYNNEI. The CDR3 reads CASRGGADTQYF. CDR3 nucleotides: TGTGCCAGCAGGGGAGGGGCAGATACGCAGTATTTT.

The chain is built from TRBV6-5 and TRBJ2-5; 8 bases are shared with TRBD2. Trimming cost V 7 bases and J 5 bases; bases outside gene matches: 9. Germline V gene lookup returns CDR1 MNHEY and CDR2 SVGAGI. CDR3 size: 14 residues. CDR3 in DNA: TGTGCCAGCATGGTCGGGAGGGGGGGGGAGACCCAGTACTTC. It translates to CASMVGRGGETQYF.

This clone appeared a few times. This sequence joins TRBV4-3 and TRBJ1-1, with D possibly matching TRBD1 (5 bases). The CDR3 runs 15 residues. V lost 0 bases and J 4 bases, leaving 12 bases between the germline ends. Germline V CDR1 and CDR2: LGHNA, YSLEER. The chain's CDR3 is CASSQDRRGGTEAFF. The CDR3 bases are TGCGCCAGCAGCCAAGATCGGCGGGGGGGCACTGAAGCTTTCTTT.

This chain joins TRBV7-2 and TRBJ2-7, with D perhaps matching TRBD2 (5 bases). With 7 bases removed from V and 4 bases from J, the gap between germline ends came to 20 bases. CDR1 SGHTA and CDR2 FQGNSA come from the germline V gene. This CDR3 region has 15 residues. The CDR3 DNA sequence: TGTGCCAGCAAATCACGGGGTGGCGGGTCGTACGAGCAGTACTTC. Translated, it gives CASKSRGGGSYEQYF. Full variable domain (outside the CDR3, taken from reference TRBV7-2 and TRBJ2-7): GAGVSQSPSNKVTEKGKDVELRCDPISGHTALYWYRQSLGQGLEFLIYFQGNSAPDKSGLPSDRFSAERTGGSVSTLTIQRTQQEDSAVYLCASKSRGGGSYEQYFGPGTRLTVT.

The chain uses TRBV5-4 and TRBJ2-5; TRBD1 matches at 7 bases. There are 15 residues in the CDR3. CDR1 is SGHNT, CDR2 YYREEE, per germline (reference sequence). Trimming removed 2 bases from V and 4 bases from J; junction bases left unmatched: 8. The CDR3 here is CASSFAQGIGETQYF. CDR3 DNA: TGTGCCAGCAGCTTCGCACAGGGGATAGGAGAGACCCAGTACTTC.

The V call is TRBV18, the J call TRBJ1-5; TRBD1 might be the D (5 bases). Germline CDR1 reads KGHSH; CDR2 reads LQKENI. There are 15 residues in the CDR3. V was cut by 2 bases and J by 7 bases, with 15 bases left in between. The CDR3 DNA reads as TGTGCCAGCTCACCATATGCAGGGAACGACCAGCCCCAGCATTTT. Its translation: CASSPYAGNDQPQHF. Looking up the rest from reference TRBV18 and TRBJ1-5 gives the full variable domain: NAGVMQNPRHLVRRRGQEARLRCSPMKGHSHVYWYRQLPEEGLKFMVYLQKENIIDESGMPKERFSAEFPKEGPSILRIQQVVRGDSAAYFCASSPYAGNDQPQHFGDGTRLSIL.

This clone turned up a few times. The chain employs TRBV18 and TRBJ2-1, with D perhaps matching TRBD1 or TRBD2 (5 bases each). The germline V gene encodes CDR1 KGHSH and CDR2 LQKENI. V was pared by 3 bases and J by 1 base, with 10 bases between. This CDR3 region has 15 residues. The CDR3 nucleotides are TGTGCCAGCTCACCGGAGAGGGGTTCCTACAATGAGCAGTTCTTC. This gives the protein CASSPERGSYNEQFF. Using reference TRBV18 and TRBJ2-1 for the parts outside the CDR3, the full variable domain is NAGVMQNPRHLVRRRGQEARLRCSPMKGHSHVYWYRQLPEEGLKFMVYLQKENIIDESGMPKERFSAEFPKEGPSILRIQQVVRGDSAAYFCASSPERGSYNEQFFGPGTRLTVL.

This clone has only a few counts. This chain uses TRBV5-1 with TRBJ2-3; 10 nucleotides agree with TRBD1. Germline V gene data show CDR1 as SGHRS and CDR2 as YFSETQ. CDR3 length: 15 amino acids. V shed 3 bases, J shed 3 bases, and the junction held 4 bases outside the gene matches. The CDR3, as DNA: TGCGCCAGCAGCTCGGACAGGGGGTATACAGATACGCAGTATTTT. Encoded protein: CASSSDRGYTDTQYF.

The chain carries TRBV19 and TRBJ2-7, with a weak D call TRBD2 (6 bases). The CDR3 has 14 amino acids. Trimming shortened V by 6 bases and J by 6 bases, and 18 bases separated the two germline ends. Germline values: CDR1 LNHDA, CDR2 SQIVND (reference sequence). CDR3: CASRVKGTFGEQYF. CDR3 coding DNA: TGTGCCAGTAGGGTGAAAGGGACTTTTGGCGAGCAGTACTTC.

This clone was recorded a few times. The chain joins TRBV6-5 to TRBJ2-2; no firm D call. The V end lost 0 bases, the J end lost 7 bases, and 12 bases lay between the germline ends. The CDR3 is 15 amino acids. Looked up from germline, CDR1 is MNHEY and CDR2 is SVGAGI. The CDR3 sequence is CASSYSRQNHGELFF. DNA for the CDR3: TGTGCCAGCAGTTACTCGAGACAAAACCACGGGGAGCTGTTTTTT.

The V call is TRBV18, the J call TRBJ1-5; D gene uncertain. CDR3 length equals 16 residues. Germline V gene lookup returns CDR1 KGHSH and CDR2 LQKENI. Between the trimmed V and J ends, which lost 3 bases and 0 bases, there was a span of 12 bases. The CDR3 here is CASSPFVANSNQPQHF. In DNA, the CDR3 is TGTGCCAGCTCACCCTTCGTGGCAAATAGCAATCAGCCCCAGCATTTT.

The V call is TRBV6-6, the J call TRBJ1-5; 8 nucleotides agree with TRBD1. V was clipped by 5 bases and J by 2 bases; unmatched bases: 8. The length of the CDR3 is 16 residues. Germline V gives CDR1 MNHNY, CDR2 SVGAGI (reference sequence). The CDR3 protein is CASSPGTGRGNQPQHF. The CDR3 DNA is TGTGCCAGCAGTCCTGGGACAGGCAGGGGCAATCAGCCCCAGCATTTT.

The J gene is TRBJ2-1, the V gene TRBV20-1; D is ambiguous. V was shortened by 3 bases and J by 7 bases, with 7 bases between the two germline ends. The CDR3 runs 11 residues. Germline assignment: CDR1 DFQATT and CDR2 SNEGSKA (reference sequence). The CDR3 bases are TGCAGTGCTAGTGAGTGGAATGAGCAGTTCTTC. Encoded protein: CSASEWNEQFF.

The V and J genes are TRBV5-1 and TRBJ2-5, with TRBD2 matching over 14 bases. The CDR3 is made up of 16 amino acids. V lost 4 bases, J lost 5 bases, and 7 bases stayed unmatched. Per the germline V gene, CDR1 is SGHRS and CDR2 is YFSETQ. This CDR3 is CASSRGLAGGDETQYF. The CDR3 region has the DNA TGCGCCAGCAGCCGAGGACTAGCGGGAGGTGATGAGACCCAGTACTTC.

The chain uses TRBV19 and TRBJ2-1, with D unresolved. The CDR3 runs 16 residues. Trimming took 1 base from V and 0 from J, leaving 10 bases between them. Germline-derived CDR1 and CDR2 are LNHDA and SQIVND (reference sequence). In DNA form, the CDR3 reads TGTGCCAGTAGTATAGTGGGGTCGGGCTCCTACAATGAGCAGTTCTTC. This translates into CASSIVGSGSYNEQFF.

V is TRBV18 and J is TRBJ1-2; possible D gene TRBD1, 6 bases. Per the germline V gene, CDR1 is KGHSH and CDR2 is LQKENI. The V end lost 5 bases, the J end lost 4 bases, and 17 bases lay between the germline ends. There are 15 residues in the CDR3. CDR3 loop: CASSAQTGSAYGYTF. The CDR3 region has the DNA TGTGCCAGCTCAGCACAGACAGGTTCGGCCTATGGCTACACCTTC. The variable domain in full, completed from reference TRBV18 and TRBJ1-2, reads NAGVMQNPRHLVRRRGQEARLRCSPMKGHSHVYWYRQLPEEGLKFMVYLQKENIIDESGMPKERFSAEFPKEGPSILRIQQVVRGDSAAYFCASSAQTGSAYGYTFGSGTRLTVV.

V usage is TRBV4-2 and J usage is TRBJ2-4; 7 nucleotides match TRBD2. Germline CDR1 is LGHNA and CDR2 is YNFKEQ. Trimming took 0 bases from V and 2 from J; bases not matched to a gene: 4. The CDR3 sequence is 16 residues long. DNA for the CDR3: TGTGCCAGCAGCCAAGACGGCGGGAGTACCAAAAACATTCAGTACTTC. Its translation is CASSQDGGSTKNIQYF.

This chain joins TRBV6-1 and TRBJ2-1; a weak D match, TRBD2 (5 bases). V was cut by 4 bases and J by 9 bases, with 13 bases left in between. Germline V gives CDR1 MNHNS, CDR2 SASEGT. The CDR3 has 13 residues. CDR3 residues: CASSGARGGEQFF. The CDR3 DNA sequence: TGTGCCAGCAGTGGAGCCCGGGGTGGTGAGCAGTTCTTC.

CDR3: CASSLLGPPVETQYF. The CDR3, as DNA: TGTGCCAGCAGCTTATTAGGTCCCCCCGTTGAGACCCAGTACTTC. This chain connects TRBV7-3 to TRBJ2-5; D ambiguous. The ends were cut back, 2 bases at V and 5 bases at J, with 15 bases in the middle. CDR1 is SGHTA, CDR2 FQGTGA, per germline. The CDR3 contains 15 residues. Full variable domain (outside the CDR3, taken from reference TRBV7-3 and TRBJ2-5): GAGVSQTPSNKVTEKGKYVELRCDPISGHTALYWYRQSLGQGPEFLIYFQGTGAADDSGLPNDRFFAVRPEGSVSTLKIQRTERGDSAVYLCASSLLGPPVETQYFGPGTRLLVL.

The chain has TRBV7-9 and TRBJ2-5; TRBD2 matches at 7 bases. The trim removed 4 bases at V and 4 bases at J, leaving 3 bases unmatched. Germline loops: CDR1 SEHNR, CDR2 FQNEAQ (reference sequence). The CDR3 consists of 13 residues. The CDR3, as DNA: TGTGCCAGCAGCTGGGGGGGGTCAGAGACCCAGTACTTC. It encodes CASSWGGSETQYF.

CDR3 sequence reads: CASSPPTQGWTEAFF. Written as DNA, the CDR3 is TGTGCCAGCAGTCCCCCAACACAGGGTTGGACTGAAGCTTTCTTT. The chain carries TRBV28 and TRBJ1-1, with D possibly TRBD1 on 6 matching bases. Looked up from germline, CDR1 is MDHEN and CDR2 is SYDVKM. The CDR3 has 15 amino acids. V lost 5 bases and J 5 bases, leaving 18 bases between the germline ends.

This rearrangement joins TRBV19 to TRBJ1-1; possible D gene TRBD1, 5 bases. V was pared by 4 bases and J by 4 bases, with 19 bases between. This CDR3 spans 16 amino acids. Germline lookup yields CDR1 LNHDA and CDR2 SQIVND (reference sequence). This chain's CDR3 is CASSSRRAGRGTEAFF. The CDR3 DNA sequence: TGTGCCAGTAGTAGTCGGCGGGCAGGGAGGGGCACTGAAGCTTTCTTT.

This chain connects TRBV7-2 to TRBJ2-6; D ambiguous. Trimming took 6 bases from V and 0 from J, leaving 6 bases between them. CDR3 size: 14 residues. Germline values: CDR1 SGHTA, CDR2 FQGNSA. CDR3 bases: TGTGCCAGCAGTTCAAACTCTGGGGCCAACGTCCTGACTTTC. It specifies CASSSNSGANVLTF.